This entry is about one T cell receptor (beta chain). First-strand cDNA used TRAV- and TRBV-specific primers, covering alpha and beta chains. The authors amplified TCRs for 20 PCR cycles with a constant-region primer and a V-primer adapter. TCRdb called the reads again in MiXCR, with one record for every CDR3 protein. The data hold 9,500 to 15,000 distinct CDR3 sequences, with 76% observed a single time. Trimming cost V 3 bases and J 1 base, with 11 bases left between them. The CDR3 extends over 15 amino acids. From germline, CDR1 is MDHEN and CDR2 SYDVKM. These data originate in a study of low-dose radiotherapy and immunotherapy resistance in tumors. Across the whole study: Cohort 1 was treated with 0.5 Gy per fraction at 2-week intervals, amounting to 6.5 Gy overall. The patients were given nivolumab 240 mg every two weeks and ipilimumab 1 mg/kg every six weeks, through an intravenous route. Patients took aspirin (300 mg orally, daily) for four cycles beginning at cycle 1 day 1.

The donors, trial participants, received nivolumab, ipilimumab, aspirin, low-dose cyclophosphamide and low-dose radiotherapy. The J gene is TRBJ2-3, the V gene TRBV28, with D perhaps TRBD1 or TRBD2 (5 bases each). The receptor's source is a human donor with advanced metastatic prostate, ovarian, gallbladder or colorectal cancer (not recorded which). This table probably holds off-target reads from a library built for another chain. CDR3 sequence: CASSFRGGGTDTQYF. The CDR3 bases are TGTGCCAGCAGTTTTCGTGGGGGTGGCACAGATACGCAGTATTTT. Combining the CDR3 with reference TRBV28 and TRBJ2-3 gives the whole variable domain DVKVTQSSRYLVKRTGEKVFLECVQDMDHENMFWYRQDPGLGLRLIYFSYDVKMKEKGDIPEGYSVSREKKERFSLILESASTNQTSMYLCASSFRGGGTDTQYFGPGTRLTVL.